This TCR beta chain was retrieved from a study of regulatory T cells in long-lasting Graves disease. The CDR3 is made up of 15 amino acids. V lost 7 bases and J lost 1; bases outside the gene matches: 8. Germline CDR1 and CDR2: MNHEY and SMNVEV (reference sequence). Study outcomes and limitations: It was in persistent disease that TRBV28, TRBJ1-2 and TRBJ2-5 were favored.

The table lists this clonotype with many counts. Its antigen is not identified. Time point described: newly diagnosed GD, antithyroid drugs for less than 3 months. The TCR library was made from RNA extracted from PBMCs. Arm-PCR of CDR3 regions and iRepertoire HTBI primers were used to build TCR beta libraries. TCRdb re-derived calls from the multiplex PCR reads in MiXCR, one entry per CDR3 protein. The data contain 450,000 to 650,000 distinct CDR3 sequences, approximately 16% of them singletons. This sample was shared with a second study, whose subject was T cells in Graves' hyperthyroidism and ophthalmopathy. That work adds: Stability of Graves' hyperthyroidism was defined as absent ophthalmopathy progression within 18 months. The patients, who ranged from 18 to 65 in age, presented with newly diagnosed hyperthyroidism lasting under 2 months. In the analysis, a 13 V-J model separated ophthalmopathy from stable hyperthyroidism.

The source material was peripheral blood mononuclear cells (PBMCs), sampled at new diagnosis, from a patient treated with antithyroid drugs. The sequence was collected from a woman aged 40 to 65 with Graves disease. The chain joins TRBV27 to TRBJ2-3; 7 bases match TRBD1. In DNA form, the CDR3 reads TGTGCCAGCAAACGGACAGGTTTAGGCACAGATACGCAGTATTTT. This codes for CASKRTGLGTDTQYF.